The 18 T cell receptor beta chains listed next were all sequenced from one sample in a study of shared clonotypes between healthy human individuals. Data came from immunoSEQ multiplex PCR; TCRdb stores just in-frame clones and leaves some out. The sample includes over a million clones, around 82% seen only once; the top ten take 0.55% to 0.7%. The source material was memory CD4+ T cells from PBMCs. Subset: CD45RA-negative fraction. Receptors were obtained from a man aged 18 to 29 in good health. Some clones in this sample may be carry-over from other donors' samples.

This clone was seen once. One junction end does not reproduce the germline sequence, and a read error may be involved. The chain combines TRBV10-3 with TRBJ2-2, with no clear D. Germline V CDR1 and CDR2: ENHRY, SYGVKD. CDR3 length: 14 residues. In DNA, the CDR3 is TGTGCCATCAGCCGTAACACGAACACCGTGGAGCTGTTTTTT. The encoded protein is CAISRNTNTVELFF.

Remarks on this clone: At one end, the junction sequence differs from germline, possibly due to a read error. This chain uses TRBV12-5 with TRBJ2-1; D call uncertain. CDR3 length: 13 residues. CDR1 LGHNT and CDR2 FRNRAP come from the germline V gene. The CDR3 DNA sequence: TGTGCTAGTGGTTTGGAATCGTGGAATGGGCAGTTCTTC. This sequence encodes CASGLESWNGQFF.

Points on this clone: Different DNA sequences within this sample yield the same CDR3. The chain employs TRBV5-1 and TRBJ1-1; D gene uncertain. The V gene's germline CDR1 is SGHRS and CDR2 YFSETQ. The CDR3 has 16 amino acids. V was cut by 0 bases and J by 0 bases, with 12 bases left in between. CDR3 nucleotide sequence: TGCGCCAGCAGCTTGGTTCCTGGGCCCATGAACACTGAAGCTTTCTTT. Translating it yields CASSLVPGPMNTEAFF.

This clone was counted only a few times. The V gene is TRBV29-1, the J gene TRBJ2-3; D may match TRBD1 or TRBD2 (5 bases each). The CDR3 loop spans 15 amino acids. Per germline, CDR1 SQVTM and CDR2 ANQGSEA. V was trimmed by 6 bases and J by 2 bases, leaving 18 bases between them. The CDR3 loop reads CSVRGLEGPTDTQYF. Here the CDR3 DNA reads TGCAGCGTGAGGGGCCTAGAGGGCCCCACAGATACGCAGTATTTT.

In DNA form, the CDR3 reads TGTGCCACCAGCAGGACCCGCATAGGCGATGAGCAGTTCTTC. Translation: CATSRTRIGDEQFF. This chain joins TRBV15 and TRBJ2-1; no clear D gene. The V end lost 3 bases, the J end lost 8 bases, and 14 bases lay between the germline ends. The germline V gene encodes CDR1 LNHNV and CDR2 YYDKDF (reference sequence). This CDR3 has 14 residues.

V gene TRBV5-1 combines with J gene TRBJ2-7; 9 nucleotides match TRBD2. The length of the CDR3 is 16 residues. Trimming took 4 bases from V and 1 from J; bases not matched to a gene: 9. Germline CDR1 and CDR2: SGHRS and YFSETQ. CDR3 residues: CASSRDPTSGSYEQYF. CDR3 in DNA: TGCGCCAGCAGCCGGGACCCGACTAGCGGTTCCTACGAGCAGTACTTC. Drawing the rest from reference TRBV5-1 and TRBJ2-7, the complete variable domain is KAGVTQTPRYLIKTRGQQVTLSCSPISGHRSVSWYQQTPGQGLQFLFEYFSETQRNKGNFPGRFSGRQFSNSRSEMNVSTLELGDSALYLCASSRDPTSGSYEQYFGPGTRLTVT.

In nucleotides, the CDR3 is TGTGCCAGCAGTGCGGACATTCCAGCTGGCTACACCTTC. This sequence encodes CASSADIPAGYTF. The chain joins TRBV6-1 to TRBJ1-2; TRBD1 might be the D (5 bases). Germline CDR1 reads MNHNS; CDR2 reads SASEGT. The ends were cut back, 4 bases at V and 7 bases at J, with 13 bases in the middle. There are 13 residues in the CDR3.

The CDR3 loop is CASSLLVENTGELFF. CDR3 nucleotides: TGTGCCAGCAGTTTGCTAGTGGAAAATACCGGGGAGCTGTTTTTT. The chain joins TRBV27 to TRBJ2-2; D gene ambiguous. V lost 3 bases, J lost 5 bases, and 13 bases lay in between. The CDR3 is 15 amino acids. Germline values: CDR1 MNHEY, CDR2 SMNVEV (reference sequence).

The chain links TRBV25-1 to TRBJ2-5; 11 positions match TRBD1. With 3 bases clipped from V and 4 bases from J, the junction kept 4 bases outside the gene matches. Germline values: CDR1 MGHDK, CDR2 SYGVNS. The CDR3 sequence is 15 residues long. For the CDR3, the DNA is TGTGCCAGCAGTGAGGACAGGGGGCGCACAGAGACCCAGTACTTC. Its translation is CASSEDRGRTETQYF.

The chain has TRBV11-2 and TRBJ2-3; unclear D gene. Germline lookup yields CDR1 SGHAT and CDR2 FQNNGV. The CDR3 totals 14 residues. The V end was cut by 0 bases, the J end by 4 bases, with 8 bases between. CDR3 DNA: TGTGCCAGCAGCTTAGATCGGTCCCCAGATACGCAGTATTTT. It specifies CASSLDRSPDTQYF. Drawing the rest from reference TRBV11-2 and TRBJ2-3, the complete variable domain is EAGVAQSPRYKIIEKRQSVAFWCNPISGHATLYWYQQILGQGPKLLIQFQNNGVVDDSQLPKDRFSAERLKGVDSTLKIQPAKLEDSAVYLCASSLDRSPDTQYFGPGTRLTVL.

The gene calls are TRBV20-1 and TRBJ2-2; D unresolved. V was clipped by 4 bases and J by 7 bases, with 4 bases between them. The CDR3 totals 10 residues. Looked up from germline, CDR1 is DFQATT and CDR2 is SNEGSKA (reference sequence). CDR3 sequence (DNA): TGCAGTGCTAACCTCGGGGAGCTGTTTTTT. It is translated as CSANLGELFF.

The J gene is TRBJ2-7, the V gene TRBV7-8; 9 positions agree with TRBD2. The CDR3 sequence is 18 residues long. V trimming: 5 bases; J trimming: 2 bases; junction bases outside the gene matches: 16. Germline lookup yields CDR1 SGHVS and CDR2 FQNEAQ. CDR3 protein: CASSINRLAAPAPYEQYF. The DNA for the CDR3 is TGTGCCAGCAGCATCAACAGACTAGCGGCCCCTGCACCCTACGAGCAGTACTTC.

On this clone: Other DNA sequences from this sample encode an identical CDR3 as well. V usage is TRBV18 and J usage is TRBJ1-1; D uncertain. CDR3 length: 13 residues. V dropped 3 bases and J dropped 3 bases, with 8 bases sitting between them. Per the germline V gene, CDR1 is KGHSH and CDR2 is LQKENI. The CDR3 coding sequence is TGTGCCAGCTCACCCCAAGGGTACACTGAAGCTTTCTTT. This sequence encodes CASSPQGYTEAFF.

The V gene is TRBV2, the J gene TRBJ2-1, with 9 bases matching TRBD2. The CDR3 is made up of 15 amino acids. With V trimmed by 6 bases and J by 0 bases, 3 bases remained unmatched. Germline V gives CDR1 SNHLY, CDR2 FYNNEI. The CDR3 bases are TGTGCCAGCAGCCTAGCGGGGAGCTCCTACAATGAGCAGTTCTTC. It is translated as CASSLAGSSYNEQFF. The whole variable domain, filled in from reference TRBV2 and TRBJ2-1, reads EPEVTQTPSHQVTQMGQEVILRCVPISNHLYFYWYRQILGQKVEFLVSFYNNEISEKSEIFDDQFSVERPDGSNFTLKIRSTKLEDSAMYFCASSLAGSSYNEQFFGPGTRLTVL.

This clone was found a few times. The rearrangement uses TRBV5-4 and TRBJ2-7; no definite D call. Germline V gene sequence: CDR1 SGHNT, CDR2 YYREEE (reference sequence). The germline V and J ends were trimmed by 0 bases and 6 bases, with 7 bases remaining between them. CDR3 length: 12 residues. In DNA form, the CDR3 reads TGTGCCAGCAGCTTGGGACGACTCGAGCAGTACTTC. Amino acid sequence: CASSLGRLEQYF.

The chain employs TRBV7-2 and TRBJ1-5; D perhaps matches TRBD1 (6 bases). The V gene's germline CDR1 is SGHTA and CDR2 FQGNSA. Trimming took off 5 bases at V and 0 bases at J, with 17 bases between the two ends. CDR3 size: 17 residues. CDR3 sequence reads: CASSQLGTSYSNQPQHF. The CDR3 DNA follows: TGTGCCAGCAGCCAACTCGGGACAAGTTATAGCAATCAGCCCCAGCATTTT.

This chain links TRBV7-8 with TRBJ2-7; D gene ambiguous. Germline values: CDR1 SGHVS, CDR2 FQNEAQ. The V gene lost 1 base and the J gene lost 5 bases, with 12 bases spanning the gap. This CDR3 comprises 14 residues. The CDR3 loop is CASSLEGGRHEQYF. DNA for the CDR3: TGTGCCAGCAGCTTAGAGGGCGGCCGACACGAGCAGTACTTC.

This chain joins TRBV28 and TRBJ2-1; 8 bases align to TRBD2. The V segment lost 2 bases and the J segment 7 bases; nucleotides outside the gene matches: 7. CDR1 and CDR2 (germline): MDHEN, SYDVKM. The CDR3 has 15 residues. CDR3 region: CASSLVAGGLNEQFF. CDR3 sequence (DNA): TGTGCCAGCAGTTTAGTGGCGGGAGGATTGAATGAGCAGTTCTTC.